This TCR beta chain emerged from a study of blood T cell repertoires in COVID-19. Whole-study context: Some COVID-19 samples were acute and others convalescent; all came from the United States, Italy and Spain. T cells, B-cell-depleted T cells, or PBMCs supplied cDNA or gDNA.

This CDR3 comprises 14 residues. The germline V gene encodes CDR1 MNHEY and CDR2 SVGAGI. Trimming cost V 11 bases and J 2 bases, with 15 bases left between them. Per the original methods: Amplification of reference gene primers provided the estimated nucleated cell counts. The data were produced by immunoSEQ multiplex PCR, yet TCRdb's version contains in-frame clones alone and is incomplete. From that table come the V and J calls and clone size; the DNA was used to work out D and trimming. The sample contains fewer than 300,000 clones, around four fifths of which appear only once. The J gene is TRBJ2-2, the V gene TRBV6-5; no reliable D call. Sequenced input: peripheral blood. This sequence originates from a man older than 75 with acute or convalescent COVID-19. The CDR3 sequence is CACFGQPNTGELFF. DNA of the CDR3: TGTGCCTGCTTTGGGCAGCCCAACACCGGGGAGCTGTTTTTT.